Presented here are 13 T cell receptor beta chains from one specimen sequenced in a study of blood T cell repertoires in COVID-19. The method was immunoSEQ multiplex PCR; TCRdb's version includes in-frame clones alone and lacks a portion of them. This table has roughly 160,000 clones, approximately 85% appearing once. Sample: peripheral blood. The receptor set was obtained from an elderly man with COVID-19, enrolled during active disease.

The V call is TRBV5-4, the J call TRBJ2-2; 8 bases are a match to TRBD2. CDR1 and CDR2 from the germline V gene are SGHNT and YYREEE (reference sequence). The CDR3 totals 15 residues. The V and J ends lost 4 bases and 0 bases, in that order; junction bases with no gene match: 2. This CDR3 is CASSPTSANTGELFF. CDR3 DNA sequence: TGTGCCAGCAGCCCGACTAGCGCGAACACCGGGGAGCTGTTTTTT.

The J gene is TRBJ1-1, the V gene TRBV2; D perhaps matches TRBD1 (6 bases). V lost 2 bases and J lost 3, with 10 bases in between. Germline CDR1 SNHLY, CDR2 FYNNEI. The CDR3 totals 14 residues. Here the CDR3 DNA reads TGTGCCAGCAGTGAATTCGGACAGTACACTGAAGCTTTCTTT. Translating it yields CASSEFGQYTEAFF.

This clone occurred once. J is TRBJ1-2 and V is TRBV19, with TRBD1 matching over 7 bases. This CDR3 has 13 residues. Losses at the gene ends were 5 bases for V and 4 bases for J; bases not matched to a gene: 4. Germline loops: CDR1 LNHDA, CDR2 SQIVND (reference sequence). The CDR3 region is CASSVDRVYGYTF. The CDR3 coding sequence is TGTGCCAGTAGTGTTGACAGGGTCTATGGCTACACCTTC.

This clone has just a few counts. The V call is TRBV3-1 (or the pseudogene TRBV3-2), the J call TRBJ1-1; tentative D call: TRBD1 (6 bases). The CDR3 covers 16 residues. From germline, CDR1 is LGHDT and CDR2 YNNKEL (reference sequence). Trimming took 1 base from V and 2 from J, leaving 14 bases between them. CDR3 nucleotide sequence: TGTGCCAGCAGCCAAGGTCACGGACAGAAAAACACTGAAGCTTTCTTT. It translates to CASSQGHGQKNTEAFF.

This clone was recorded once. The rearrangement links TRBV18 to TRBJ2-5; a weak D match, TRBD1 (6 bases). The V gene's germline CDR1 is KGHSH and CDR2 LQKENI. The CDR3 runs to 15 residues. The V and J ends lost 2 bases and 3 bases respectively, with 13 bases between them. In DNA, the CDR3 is TGTGCCAGCTCACCAGGTCTGGGGGCCGAAGAGACCCAGTACTTC. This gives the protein CASSPGLGAEETQYF.

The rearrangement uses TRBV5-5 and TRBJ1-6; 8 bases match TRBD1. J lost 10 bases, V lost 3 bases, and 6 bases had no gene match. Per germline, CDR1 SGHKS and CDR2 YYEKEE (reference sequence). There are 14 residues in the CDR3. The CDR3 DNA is TGTGCCAGCAGCTCGGGACAGGACGGGTCACCCCTCCACTTT. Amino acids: CASSSGQDGSPLHF. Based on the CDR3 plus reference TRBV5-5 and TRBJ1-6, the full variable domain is DAGVTQSPTHLIKTRGQQVTLRCSPISGHKSVSWYQQVLGQGPQFIFQYYEKEERGRGNFPDRFSARQFPNYSSELNVNALLLGDSALYLCASSSGQDGSPLHFGNGTRLTVT.

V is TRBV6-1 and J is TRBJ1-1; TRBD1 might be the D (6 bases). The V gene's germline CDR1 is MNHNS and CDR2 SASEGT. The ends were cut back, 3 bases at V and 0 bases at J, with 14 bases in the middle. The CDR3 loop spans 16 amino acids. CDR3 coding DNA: TGTGCCAGCAGTGATCCTTTACAGGGCATGAACACTGAAGCTTTCTTT. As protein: CASSDPLQGMNTEAFF.

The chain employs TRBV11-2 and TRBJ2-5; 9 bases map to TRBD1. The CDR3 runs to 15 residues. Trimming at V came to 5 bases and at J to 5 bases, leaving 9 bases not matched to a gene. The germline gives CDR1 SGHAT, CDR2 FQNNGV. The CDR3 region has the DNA TGTGCCAGCAGCGTAACAACAGGGGGCACGGAGACCCAGTACTTC. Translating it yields CASSVTTGGTETQYF.

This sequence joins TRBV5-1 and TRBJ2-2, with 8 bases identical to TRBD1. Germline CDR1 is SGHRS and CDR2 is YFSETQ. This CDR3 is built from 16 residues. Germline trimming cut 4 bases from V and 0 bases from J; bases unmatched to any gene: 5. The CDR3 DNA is TGCGCCAGCAGCACCGGACAGGGAGCGAACACCGGGGAGCTGTTTTTT. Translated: CASSTGQGANTGELFF.

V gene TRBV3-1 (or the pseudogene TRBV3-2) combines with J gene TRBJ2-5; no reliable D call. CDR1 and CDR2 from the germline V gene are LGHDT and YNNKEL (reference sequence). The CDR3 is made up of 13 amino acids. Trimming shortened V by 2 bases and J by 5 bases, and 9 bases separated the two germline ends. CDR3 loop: CASSQRPAETQYF. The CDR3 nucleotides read TGTGCCAGCAGCCAAAGGCCAGCGGAGACCCAGTACTTC.

CDR3 region: CASSRDIRTRGDGYTF. The CDR3 coding sequence is TGTGCCAGTTCCCGGGACATTCGGACCCGGGGAGATGGCTACACCTTC. The genes are TRBV19 and TRBJ1-2; D is possibly TRBD1 (6 bases). This CDR3 has 16 amino acids. The ends were cut back, 8 bases at V and 6 bases at J, with 25 bases in the middle. Germline loops: CDR1 LNHDA, CDR2 SQIVND (reference sequence).

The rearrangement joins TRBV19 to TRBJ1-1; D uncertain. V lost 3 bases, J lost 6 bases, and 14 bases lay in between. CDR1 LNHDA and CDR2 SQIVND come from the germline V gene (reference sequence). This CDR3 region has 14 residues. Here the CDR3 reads CASSIPGKAAEAFF. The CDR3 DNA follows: TGTGCCAGTAGTATTCCCGGGAAAGCGGCTGAAGCTTTCTTT.

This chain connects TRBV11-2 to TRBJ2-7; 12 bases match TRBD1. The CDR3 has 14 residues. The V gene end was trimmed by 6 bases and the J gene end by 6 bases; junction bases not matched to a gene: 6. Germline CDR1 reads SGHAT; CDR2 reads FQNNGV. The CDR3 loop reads CASSSGTGGIEQYF. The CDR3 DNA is TGTGCCAGCAGTTCCGGGACAGGGGGCATCGAGCAGTACTTC.